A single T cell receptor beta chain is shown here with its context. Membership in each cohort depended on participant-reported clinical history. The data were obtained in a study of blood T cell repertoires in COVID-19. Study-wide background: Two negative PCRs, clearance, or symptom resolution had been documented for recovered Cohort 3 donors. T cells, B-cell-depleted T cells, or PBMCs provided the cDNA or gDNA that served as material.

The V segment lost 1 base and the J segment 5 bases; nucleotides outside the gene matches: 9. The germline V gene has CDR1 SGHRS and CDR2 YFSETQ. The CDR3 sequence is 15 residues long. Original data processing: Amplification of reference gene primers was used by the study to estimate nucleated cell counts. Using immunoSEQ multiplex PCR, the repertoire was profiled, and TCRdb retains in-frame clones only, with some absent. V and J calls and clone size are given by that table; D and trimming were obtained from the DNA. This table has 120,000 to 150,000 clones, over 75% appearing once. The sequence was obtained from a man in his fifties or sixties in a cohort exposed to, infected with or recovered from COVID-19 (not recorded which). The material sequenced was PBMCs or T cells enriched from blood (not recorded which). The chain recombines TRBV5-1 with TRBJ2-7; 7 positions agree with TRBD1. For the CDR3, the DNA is TGCGCCAGCAGCTTGTTTGGACAGGTAAAAAACGAGCAGTACTTC. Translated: CASSLFGQVKNEQYF.